Below, 5 T cell receptor beta chains from the same sample are listed, as sequenced in a study of blood T cell repertoires in COVID-19. TCRdb keeps only in-frame clones here, not all; method: immunoSEQ multiplex PCR. Of some 150,000 clones in the sample, approximately 84% were seen once. Sequencing used peripheral blood. Every receptor here comes from a woman aged 55-70 years with acute or convalescent COVID-19.

This sequence joins TRBV11-2 and TRBJ2-7; 8 bases agree with TRBD2. The germline CDR1 and CDR2 sequences are SGHAT and FQNNGV. The CDR3 is 15 residues long. Trimming at V came to 6 bases and at J to 0 bases, leaving 7 bases not matched to a gene. The CDR3 sequence: CASRYPGTSSYEQYF. Here the CDR3 DNA reads TGTGCCAGCAGATACCCCGGGACTAGCTCCTACGAGCAGTACTTC.

J is TRBJ1-3 and V is TRBV10-3, with a tentative D call TRBD1 (5 bases). Germline V gene lookup returns CDR1 ENHRY and CDR2 SYGVKD. This CDR3 contains 14 residues. Trimming removed 4 bases at V and 0 bases at J, with 7 bases between. Here the CDR3 reads CAISVGHSGNTIYF. CDR3 in DNA: TGTGCCATCAGTGTTGGACACTCTGGAAACACCATATATTTT.

The CDR3 loop is CASSRDTTSSYEQYF. The CDR3 DNA follows: TGTGCCAGCTCCCGGGACACGACCAGCTCCTACGAGCAGTACTTC. This chain links TRBV25-1 with TRBJ2-7; possibly TRBD1 for D (6 bases). Germline V lookup: CDR1 MGHDK, CDR2 SYGVNS. The V end was cut by 8 bases, the J end by 0 bases, with 17 bases between. The length of the CDR3 is 15 residues.

The chain's CDR3 is CASSFRQDSYEQYF. CDR3 DNA sequence: TGTGCCAGCAGTTTCCGACAGGACTCCTACGAGCAGTACTTC. The chain has TRBV28 and TRBJ2-7; D is perhaps TRBD1 (6 bases). Germline CDR1 is MDHEN and CDR2 is SYDVKM. This CDR3 has 14 residues. The V and J ends lost 3 bases and 0 bases respectively, with 9 bases between them.

This chain links TRBV5-4 with TRBJ1-2, with D maybe TRBD1 (6 bases). With 4 bases removed from V and 2 bases from J, the gap between germline ends came to 12 bases. The germline V gene has CDR1 SGHNT and CDR2 YYREEE (reference sequence). The CDR3 covers 14 residues. The CDR3 region is CASSLNRANYGYTF. The CDR3 coding sequence is TGTGCCAGCAGCCTAAACAGGGCGAACTATGGCTACACCTTC. The whole variable domain, filled in from reference TRBV5-4 and TRBJ1-2, reads ETGVTQSPTHLIKTRGQQVTLRCSSQSGHNTVSWYQQALGQGPQFIFQYYREEENGRGNFPPRFSGLQFPNYSSELNVNALELDDSALYLCASSLNRANYGYTFGSGTRLTVV.